The 18 T cell receptor beta chains given below trace back to one sample, sequenced in a study of blood T cell repertoires in COVID-19. Clones were sequenced by immunoSEQ multiplex PCR, and TCRdb holds only the in-frame ones, with some missing. Of approximately 300,000 clones listed, 75% to 90% were seen once; the top ten hold over 5.5%. Sample: peripheral blood. Every receptor here comes from a woman between 45 and 65 years old with COVID-19, enrolled during active disease.

This chain's CDR3 is CASNLQGWANEKLFF. CDR3 sequence (DNA): TGTGCCAGTAATCTACAGGGATGGGCTAATGAAAAACTGTTTTTT. The rearrangement joins TRBV19 to TRBJ1-4, with D possibly matching TRBD1 (6 bases). CDR3 length: 15 residues. V lost 7 bases, J lost 3 bases, and 15 bases lay in between. Germline V gene sequence: CDR1 LNHDA, CDR2 SQIVND (reference sequence).

The V and J genes are TRBV19 and TRBJ2-2; possibly TRBD1 for D (5 bases). The V end lost 2 bases, the J end lost 6 bases, and 19 bases lay between the germline ends. CDR1 and CDR2 from the germline V gene are LNHDA and SQIVND (reference sequence). The CDR3 has 17 residues. CDR3 loop: CASSIPRQPWLAGELFF. The CDR3 DNA sequence: TGTGCCAGTAGTATACCCAGACAGCCCTGGTTAGCCGGGGAGCTGTTTTTT.

J is TRBJ2-7 and V is TRBV4-1, with 10 bases matching TRBD2. Germline values: CDR1 MGHRA, CDR2 YSYEKL. After removal of 3 bases from V and 3 bases from J, the junction contained 5 bases not matched to a gene. The CDR3 has 15 amino acids. As DNA, the CDR3 is TGCGCCAGCAGCCACCCTAGCGGGAGTATCTACGAGCAGTACTTC. The encoded protein is CASSHPSGSIYEQYF.

The rearrangement links TRBV11-3 to TRBJ2-1; D gene unclear. Trimming shortened V by 1 base and J by 2 bases, and 15 bases separated the two germline ends. The CDR3 is 17 amino acids. Looked up from germline, CDR1 is SGHNT and CDR2 is YENEEA. Here the CDR3 DNA reads TGTGCCAGCAGCTTAGGCCGTTGGCAGGCCGCCTACAATGAGCAGTTCTTC. This codes for CASSLGRWQAAYNEQFF.

J is TRBJ1-3 and V is TRBV12-5, with 10 bases that match TRBD1. This CDR3 spans 17 amino acids. Losses at the gene ends were 3 bases for V and 7 bases for J; bases not matched to a gene: 12. The germline V gene encodes CDR1 LGHNT and CDR2 FRNRAP. CDR3 sequence (DNA): TGTGCTAGTGGTTTTTCAGGGACAGGGGTTAAGATTAACACCATATATTTT. Its protein product is CASGFSGTGVKINTIYF. Based on the CDR3 plus reference TRBV12-5 and TRBJ1-3, the full variable domain is DARVTQTPRHKVTEMGQEVTMRCQPILGHNTVFWYRQTMMQGLELLAYFRNRAPLDDSGMPKDRFSAEMPDATLATLKIQPSEPRDSAVYFCASGFSGTGVKINTIYFGEGSWLTVV.

This chain connects TRBV27 to TRBJ2-5; D possibly corresponds to TRBD1 (6 bases). The V gene's germline CDR1 is MNHEY and CDR2 SMNVEV (reference sequence). Trimming cost V 6 bases and J 2 bases, with 16 bases left between them. The CDR3 has 15 residues. The CDR3 region is CASRPYRDIQETQYF. The CDR3 nucleotides read TGTGCCAGCAGGCCGTACCGGGACATACAAGAGACCCAGTACTTC.

As regards this clone: The same CDR3 is also encoded by other DNA sequences in this sample. This chain links TRBV18 with TRBJ2-1, with TRBD2 matching 7 bases. This CDR3 region has 14 residues. V shed 3 bases and J 4 bases; nucleotides not matched to a gene: 3. Per the germline V gene, CDR1 is KGHSH and CDR2 is LQKENI. The CDR3 DNA reads TGTGCCAGCTCACCCCAGCGGGGTTACAATGAGCAGTTCTTC. As protein: CASSPQRGYNEQFF. Supplemented by reference TRBV18 and TRBJ2-1, the full variable domain reads NAGVMQNPRHLVRRRGQEARLRCSPMKGHSHVYWYRQLPEEGLKFMVYLQKENIIDESGMPKERFSAEFPKEGPSILRIQQVVRGDSAAYFCASSPQRGYNEQFFGPGTRLTVL.

The rearrangement uses TRBV7-9 and TRBJ2-5, with a possible D match to TRBD2 (6 bases). Trimming removed 5 bases from V and 5 bases from J, with 18 bases in between. The CDR3 consists of 15 residues. Germline lookup yields CDR1 SEHNR and CDR2 FQNEAQ (reference sequence). The chain's CDR3 is CASSLMSGAGETQYF. DNA of the CDR3: TGTGCCAGCAGCCTCATGAGTGGGGCGGGGGAGACCCAGTACTTC.

This clone has only one observation. The chain has TRBV5-1 and TRBJ1-1; 7 bases agree with TRBD1. Germline CDR1 and CDR2: SGHRS and YFSETQ. This CDR3 comprises 13 residues. V lost 0 bases, J lost 8 bases, and 4 bases stayed unmatched. The CDR3 DNA is TGCGCCAGCAGCTTGGTTACGGGACAGGAAGCTTTCTTT. Amino acid sequence: CASSLVTGQEAFF.

This clone occurred once. CDR3 DNA sequence: TGCGCCAGCAGCCAAGATGGCCGGGGACTAGCGTCCTACGAGCAGTACTTC. It codes for CASSQDGRGLASYEQYF. The V and J genes are TRBV4-3 and TRBJ2-7; 10 nucleotides align to TRBD2. CDR3 length: 17 residues. Germline V gene data show CDR1 as LGHNA and CDR2 as YSLEER. Losses at the gene ends were 0 bases for V and 1 base for J; bases not matched to a gene: 6.

This chain connects TRBV6-1 to TRBJ1-2; D call uncertain. The CDR3 has 15 residues. Germline V CDR1 and CDR2: MNHNS, SASEGT. V was cut by 3 bases and J by 8 bases, with 19 bases left in between. The DNA for the CDR3 is TGTGCCAGCAGTGAGAGCCTCGGGAGAAGTGACGGCTACACCTTC. Translating it yields CASSESLGRSDGYTF.

This chain links TRBV10-2 with TRBJ2-1, with unresolved D. Germline V CDR1 and CDR2: WSHSY, SAAADI. V was clipped by 6 bases and J by 7 bases, with 13 bases between them. CDR3 length: 13 amino acids. The CDR3, as DNA: TGCGCCAGCAGCGTCGGAGTCAGAAATGAGCAGTTCTTC. Its protein product is CASSVGVRNEQFF.

The chain links TRBV29-1 to TRBJ2-7; TRBD2 agrees at 10 bases. This CDR3 is 13 amino acids long. Germline loops: CDR1 SQVTM, CDR2 ANQGSEA. Losses at the gene ends were 8 bases for V and 1 base for J; bases not matched to a gene: 5. The CDR3 protein is CSISGRMSYEQYF. The DNA of the CDR3 is TGCAGCATTAGCGGGAGGATGTCCTACGAGCAGTACTTC.

The rearrangement joins TRBV24-1 to TRBJ2-7; 9 bases agree with TRBD1. CDR3 size: 16 residues. V trimming: 4 bases; J trimming: 2 bases; junction bases outside the gene matches: 8. CDR1 KGHDR and CDR2 SFDVKD come from the germline V gene. The CDR3 DNA sequence: TGTGCCACCAGTGACACCGGGACAGGGTATCCCTACGAGCAGTACTTC. Translated: CATSDTGTGYPYEQYF.

The chain employs TRBV11-2 and TRBJ1-2, with 8 positions matching TRBD1. The CDR3 contains 15 residues. The germline CDR1 and CDR2 sequences are SGHAT and FQNNGV. V was pared by 1 base and J by 2 bases, with 3 bases of the junction left unmatched. The CDR3 DNA follows: TGTGCCAGCAGCTTAGCGGGGACAGGAAACTATGGCTACACCTTC. Amino acid sequence: CASSLAGTGNYGYTF.

The chain recombines TRBV11-2 with TRBJ1-2; a possible D gene is TRBD1 (5 bases). Germline values: CDR1 SGHAT, CDR2 FQNNGV. V gave up 5 bases and J gave up 7 bases, with 20 bases separating them. This CDR3 contains 15 residues. CDR3 in amino acids: CASSPWRGRVFGYTF. Here the CDR3 DNA reads TGTGCCAGCAGCCCCTGGAGGGGCAGGGTTTTTGGCTACACCTTC.

The chain employs TRBV12-5 and TRBJ2-3; D is unresolved. CDR1 is LGHNT and CDR2 is FRNRAP in the germline V gene. The CDR3 totals 13 residues. V lost 6 bases, J lost 0 bases, and 7 bases lay in between. Written as DNA, the CDR3 is TGTGCTAGTGGGGGCTTCAGCACAGATACGCAGTATTTT. Translated, it gives CASGGFSTDTQYF.

This clone was counted only a few times. The chain is built from TRBV19 and TRBJ2-7; D is possibly TRBD1 (7 bases). V dropped 11 bases and J dropped 3 bases, with 23 bases sitting between them. The CDR3 consists of 15 residues. CDR1 and CDR2 (germline): LNHDA, SQIVND (reference sequence). CDR3 loop: CASSRDWTGFYEQYF. Written as DNA, the CDR3 is TGTGCCTCCAGTAGGGACTGGACAGGTTTCTACGAGCAGTACTTC.